These 10 T cell receptor beta chains originate from one sample sequenced in a study of blood T cell repertoires in COVID-19. Sequenced by immunoSEQ multiplex PCR; TCRdb stores in-frame clones only, minus some. Found here are tens of thousands of clones, 75% to 90% of them singletons; the top ten hold over 1%. Sequenced: peripheral blood. The receptors derive from a man between 60 and 75 years old with acute or convalescent COVID-19.

The sample holds one count of this clone. The rearrangement links TRBV18 to TRBJ2-1, with 9 bases matching TRBD2. J lost 6 bases, V lost 2 bases, and 2 bases had no gene match. This CDR3 region has 14 residues. Germline values: CDR1 KGHSH, CDR2 LQKENI. The CDR3 region has the DNA TGTGCCAGCTCACCAAGCGGGGGGTTCAATGAGCAGTTCTTC. This encodes CASSPSGGFNEQFF.

The chain employs TRBV4-2 and TRBJ2-3; perhaps TRBD2 as D (8 bases). Per germline, CDR1 LGHNA and CDR2 YNFKEQ. Trimming cost V 0 bases and J 4 bases, with 20 bases left between them. The CDR3 has 18 residues. The CDR3 loop is CASSQDRTGGGTADTQYF. The CDR3 DNA sequence: TGTGCCAGCAGCCAAGATAGGACCGGCGGGGGGACAGCAGATACGCAGTATTTT.

This chain connects TRBV3-1 (or the pseudogene TRBV3-2) to TRBJ2-7; TRBD1 aligns across 9 bases. Germline lookup yields CDR1 LGHDT and CDR2 YNNKEL (reference sequence). After removal of 1 base from V and 6 bases from J, the junction contained 7 bases not matched to a gene. The CDR3 loop spans 15 amino acids. The CDR3 loop reads CASSQGRDRALEQYF. DNA for the CDR3: TGTGCCAGCAGCCAAGGCCGGGACAGGGCTCTCGAGCAGTACTTC.

The chain couples TRBV24-1 to TRBJ2-5; 7 nucleotides align to TRBD2. Germline V gene data show CDR1 as KGHDR and CDR2 as SFDVKD. J lost 3 bases, V lost 3 bases, and 3 bases had no gene match. The CDR3 sequence is 14 residues long. The CDR3 reads CATSDLGREETQYF. In nucleotides, the CDR3 is TGTGCCACCAGTGATCTAGGGAGGGAAGAGACCCAGTACTTC.

The chain employs TRBV19 and TRBJ1-1; 9 bases map to TRBD1. CDR1 is LNHDA and CDR2 is SQIVND in the germline V gene (reference sequence). Trimming took 10 bases from V and 4 from J; bases not matched to a gene: 16. The CDR3 is 16 amino acids. CDR3 nucleotide sequence: TGTGCCACTTACTCGGACAGGGGACAAAAGAGCACTGAAGCTTTCTTT. Its translation is CATYSDRGQKSTEAFF.

The chain carries TRBV4-1 and TRBJ2-5; TRBD1 matches at 7 bases. CDR1 is MGHRA and CDR2 is YSYEKL in the germline V gene. V trimming: 3 bases; J trimming: 4 bases; junction bases outside the gene matches: 11. CDR3 size: 16 residues. CDR3: CASSQTGTVPGETQYF. The DNA of the CDR3 is TGCGCCAGCAGCCAGACCGGGACAGTCCCCGGAGAGACCCAGTACTTC.

This clone has a single count. This chain joins TRBV2 and TRBJ2-7; 10 bases match TRBD1. V shed 5 bases and J 2 bases; nucleotides not matched to a gene: 6. This CDR3 is built from 15 residues. Germline CDR1 and CDR2: SNHLY and FYNNEI. The CDR3 region has the DNA TGTGCCAGCAGTTATGGGACAGGGGAGACCTACGAGCAGTACTTC. Amino acids: CASSYGTGETYEQYF.

V gene TRBV5-1 combines with J gene TRBJ2-5; 14 positions match TRBD2. Germline V gene sequence: CDR1 SGHRS, CDR2 YFSETQ. The CDR3 spans 16 residues. Trimming at V came to 4 bases and at J to 1 base, leaving 3 bases not matched to a gene. CDR3 sequence: CASSTGLAGGQETQYF. In nucleotides, the CDR3 is TGCGCCAGCAGCACCGGACTAGCGGGGGGCCAAGAGACCCAGTACTTC.

The V call is TRBV12-1, the J call TRBJ1-5. TRBV12-1 is noted as a pseudogene. The CDR3 contains 14 residues. The CDR3 region is CASSRRTGNQPQHF. CDR3 bases: TGTGCCAGCAGCCGTCGTACTGGCAATCAGCCCCAGCATTTT.

CDR3 nucleotide sequence: TGTGCCAGCAGCTTACAGGGATCGAACACTGAAGCTTTCTTT. This translates into CASSLQGSNTEAFF. The V and J genes are TRBV7-9 and TRBJ1-1, with D possibly being TRBD1 (5 bases). Trimming pared 2 bases from V and 1 base from J, leaving 8 bases between. The CDR3 loop spans 14 amino acids. Germline lookup yields CDR1 SEHNR and CDR2 FQNEAQ (reference sequence).